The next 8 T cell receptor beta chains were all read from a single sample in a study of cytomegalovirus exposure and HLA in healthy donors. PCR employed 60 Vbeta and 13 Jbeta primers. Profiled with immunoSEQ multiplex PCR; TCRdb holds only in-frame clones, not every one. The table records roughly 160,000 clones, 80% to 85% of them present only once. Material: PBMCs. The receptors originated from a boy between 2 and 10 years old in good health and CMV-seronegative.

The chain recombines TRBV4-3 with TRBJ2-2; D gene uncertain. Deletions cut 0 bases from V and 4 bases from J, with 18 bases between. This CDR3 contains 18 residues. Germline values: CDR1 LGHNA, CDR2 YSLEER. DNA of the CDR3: TGCGCCAGCAGCCAAGATGTTCTGCTTTGGGCCTCCACCGGGGAGCTGTTTTTT. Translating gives CASSQDVLLWASTGELFF.

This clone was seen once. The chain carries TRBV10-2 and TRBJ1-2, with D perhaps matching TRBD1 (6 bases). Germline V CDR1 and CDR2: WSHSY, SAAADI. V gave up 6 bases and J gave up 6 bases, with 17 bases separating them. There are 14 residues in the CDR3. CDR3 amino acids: CASRAGGAGNGYTF. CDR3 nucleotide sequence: TGCGCCAGCAGGGCCGGGGGGGCGGGGAATGGCTACACCTTC.

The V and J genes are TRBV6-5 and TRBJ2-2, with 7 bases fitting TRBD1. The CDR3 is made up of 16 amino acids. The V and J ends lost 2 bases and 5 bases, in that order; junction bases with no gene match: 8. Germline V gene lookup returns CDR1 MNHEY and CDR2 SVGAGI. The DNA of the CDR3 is TGTGCCAGCAGTTACGGTTGGGACAGTCAAACCGGGGAGCTGTTTTTT. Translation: CASSYGWDSQTGELFF.

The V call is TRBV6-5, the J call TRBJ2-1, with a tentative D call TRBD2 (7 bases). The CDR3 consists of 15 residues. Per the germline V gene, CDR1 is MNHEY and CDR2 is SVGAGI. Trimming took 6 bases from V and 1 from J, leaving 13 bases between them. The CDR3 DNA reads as TGTGCCAGCAGGCTCGGGGGGCCATCCTACAATGAGCAGTTCTTC. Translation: CASRLGGPSYNEQFF.

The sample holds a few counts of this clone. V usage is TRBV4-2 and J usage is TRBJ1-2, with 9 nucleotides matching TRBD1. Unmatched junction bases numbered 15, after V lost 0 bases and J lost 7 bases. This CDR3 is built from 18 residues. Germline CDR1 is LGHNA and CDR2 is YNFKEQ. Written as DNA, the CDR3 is TGTGCCAGCAGCCAAGACCCTCTACGGGACAGGGATCGAACTGGCTACACCTTC. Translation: CASSQDPLRDRDRTGYTF.

The CDR3 DNA follows: TGCGCCAGCAGCTCGACTCGGTCCTACGAGCAGTACTTC. This translates into CASSSTRSYEQYF. The gene calls are TRBV5-1 and TRBJ2-7, with D uncertain. The germline V gene has CDR1 SGHRS and CDR2 YFSETQ. Trimming cost V 3 bases and J 1 base, with 8 bases left between them. This CDR3 spans 13 amino acids.

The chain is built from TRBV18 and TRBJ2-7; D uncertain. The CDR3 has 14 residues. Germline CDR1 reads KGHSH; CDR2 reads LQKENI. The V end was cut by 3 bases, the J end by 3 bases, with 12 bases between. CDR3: CASSPSLGGYEQYF. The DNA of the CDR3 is TGTGCCAGCTCACCCTCCCTCGGCGGCTACGAGCAGTACTTC. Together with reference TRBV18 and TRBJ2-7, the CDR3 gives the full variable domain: NAGVMQNPRHLVRRRGQEARLRCSPMKGHSHVYWYRQLPEEGLKFMVYLQKENIIDESGMPKERFSAEFPKEGPSILRIQQVVRGDSAAYFCASSPSLGGYEQYFGPGTRLTVT.

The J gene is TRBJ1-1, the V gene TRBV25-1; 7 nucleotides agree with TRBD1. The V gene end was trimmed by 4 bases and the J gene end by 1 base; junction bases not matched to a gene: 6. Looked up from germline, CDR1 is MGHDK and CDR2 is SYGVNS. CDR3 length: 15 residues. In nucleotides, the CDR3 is TGTGCCAGCAGTGCTTACAGGGGAACGAACACTGAAGCTTTCTTT. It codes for CASSAYRGTNTEAFF.